The 10 T cell receptor beta chains presented below share a single source sample, sequenced in a study of T cells in Graves' hyperthyroidism and ophthalmopathy. Researchers took RNA transcripts and amplified the TCR beta CDR3 regions from them. First-round RT-PCR of the TCR CDR3 relied on the HTBI primer set. TCRdb recomputed calls from the multiplex PCR reads with MiXCR, one row per CDR3 protein. The repertoire holds about 700,000 distinct CDR3 sequences, about 45% seen once, with less than 9.5% in the top ten. The sample comprised peripheral blood or thyroid tissue (not recorded which). These receptors originate from an adult man with Graves' disease, either hyperthyroidism or ophthalmopathy (not recorded which).

This clonotype was found a few times. V and J are TRBV6-1 and TRBJ2-7; a possible D gene is TRBD2 (5 bases). The length of the CDR3 is 13 residues. Per germline, CDR1 MNHNS and CDR2 SASEGT. Trimming removed 5 bases from V and 6 bases from J, with 14 bases in between. For the CDR3, the DNA is TGTGCCAGCAGTTACGAAGGGAGAGGCGAGCAGTACTTC. The encoded protein is CASSYEGRGEQYF.

The genes are TRBV7-2 and TRBJ1-2, with 8 nucleotides matching TRBD1. V was pared by 0 bases and J by 2 bases, with 2 bases of the junction left unmatched. The CDR3 has 15 residues. Germline V CDR1 and CDR2: SGHTA, FQGNSA. The chain's CDR3 is CASSLAQGANYGYTF. In DNA, the CDR3 is TGTGCCAGCAGCTTAGCTCAGGGGGCCAACTATGGCTACACCTTC. The variable domain in full, completed from reference TRBV7-2 and TRBJ1-2, reads GAGVSQSPSNKVTEKGKDVELRCDPISGHTALYWYRQSLGQGLEFLIYFQGNSAPDKSGLPSDRFSAERTGGSVSTLTIQRTQQEDSAVYLCASSLAQGANYGYTFGSGTRLTVV.

This chain connects TRBV7-9 to TRBJ2-7, with 9 bases that match TRBD1. The CDR3 extends over 12 amino acids. V was clipped by 6 bases and J by 6 bases; unmatched bases: 3. Germline values: CDR1 SEHNR, CDR2 FQNEAQ (reference sequence). This CDR3 reads CASSTTGGEQYF. In nucleotides, the CDR3 is TGTGCCAGCAGTACGACAGGGGGCGAGCAGTACTTC. The complete variable domain, with remaining parts taken from reference TRBV7-9 and TRBJ2-7, reads DTGVSQNPRHKITKRGQNVTFRCDPISEHNRLYWYRQTLGQGPEFLTYFQNEAQLEKSRLLSDRFSAERPKGSFSTLEIQRTEQGDSAMYLCASSTTGGEQYFGPGTRLTVT.

CDR3 DNA: TGCAGTGTAGGACAGGGGACCAATGAGCAGTTCTTC. Protein: CSVGQGTNEQFF. The chain links TRBV20-1 to TRBJ2-1, with 9 bases lining up with TRBD1. The V and J ends lost 7 bases and 6 bases, in that order; junction bases with no gene match: 4. Germline lookup yields CDR1 DFQATT and CDR2 SNEGSKA (reference sequence). The CDR3 contains 12 residues.

With respect to this clonotype: It is likely a read error, because the conserved phenylalanine at the end of the CDR3 is missing. No DNA is shown, since the ends of the CDR3 on it are uncertain; the CDR3 is the one TCRdb lists. The V call is TRBV9, the J call TRBJ2-7; the table gives TRBD1 as D, unverified against the DNA. The CDR3 region is 8 residues in length, termini included. The germline V gene has CDR1 SGDLS and CDR2 YYNGEE. CDR3 protein: CASNAPGT.

As regards this clonotype: A much larger clone differs from this one at a single base, so this may be a read error. The chain is built from TRBV7-9 and TRBJ1-2; D perhaps matches TRBD1 (5 bases). The CDR3 length is 14 residues. Trimming removed 6 bases from V and 4 bases from J, with 15 bases in between. Per germline, CDR1 SEHNR and CDR2 FQNEAQ (reference sequence). CDR3 bases: TGTGCCAGCAGGCCCTCCAGGGTGGGCTATGGCTACACCTTC. Translated: CASRPSRVGYGYTF.

A remark on this clonotype: The junction does not match germline at one end; this may be a read error. The rearrangement links TRBV9 to TRBJ1-6, with D hard to call. The CDR3 covers 13 residues. Germline loops: CDR1 SGDLS, CDR2 YYNGEE. CDR3 in amino acids: CTSSGPDNSPLHF. The CDR3 DNA is TGTACCAGCAGCGGACCTGATAATTCACCCCTCCACTTT.

Ten or more counts support this clonotype. This chain connects TRBV11-2 to TRBJ1-3; tentatively, D is TRBD1 (5 bases). Trimming took off 5 bases at V and 5 bases at J, with 13 bases between the two ends. CDR3 length equals 14 residues. CDR1 is SGHAT and CDR2 is FQNNGV in the germline V gene. The CDR3 spells CASSLRDVRNTIYF. As DNA, the CDR3 is TGTGCCAGCAGCCTCCGGGACGTGAGAAACACCATATATTTT.

This clonotype was observed at least ten times. The chain has TRBV5-1 and TRBJ1-2; D may be TRBD1 (6 bases). Germline assignment: CDR1 SGHRS and CDR2 YFSETQ. The CDR3 sequence is 17 residues long. V gave up 0 bases and J gave up 8 bases, with 23 bases separating them. DNA of the CDR3: TGCGCCAGCAGCTTGGACCCTACGCGCAGGGGCCACCAAGGCTACACCTTC. It is translated as CASSLDPTRRGHQGYTF.

In its sample, this clonotype was seen many times. The chain has TRBV7-6 and TRBJ1-1; D remains ambiguous. Germline lookup yields CDR1 SGHVS and CDR2 FNYEAQ. Trimming removed 1 base from V and 7 bases from J, with 10 bases in between. CDR3 length: 13 amino acids. The DNA for the CDR3 is TGTGCCAGCAGCTTAGTGGCTGGCGGTGAAGCTTTCTTT. Translation gives CASSLVAGGEAFF.